Presented here are 32 T cell receptor beta chains from one specimen sequenced in a study of T cells in Graves' hyperthyroidism and ophthalmopathy. Regions amplified from RNA transcripts were the TCR beta CDR3 regions. In the first-round RT-PCR of the TCR CDR3, the HTBI primer set was used. TCRdb recomputed calls from the multiplex PCR reads with MiXCR, one row per CDR3 protein. The sample has about 590,000 distinct CDR3 sequences, approximately 15% seen once. The sample was blood. The receptors derive from a woman aged 18-29 years with Graves' ophthalmopathy.

About this clonotype itself: This sequence may be a read error, since a much larger clone differs from it by one base. V usage is TRBV30 and J usage is TRBJ2-3; the D is unclear. The CDR3 loop spans 14 amino acids. The V gene's germline CDR1 is GTSNPN and CDR2 SVGIG (reference sequence). Deletions cut 2 bases from V and 4 bases from J, with 13 bases between. The chain's CDR3 is CAWSIGPYADTQYF. The CDR3 nucleotides are TGTGCCTGGAGTATCGGGCCCTACGCAGATACGCAGTATTTT.

The sample holds many counts of this clonotype. The chain uses TRBV28 and TRBJ2-3; 7 nucleotides match TRBD2. The J segment lost 4 bases and the V segment lost 6 bases, leaving 7 bases of the junction unmatched. CDR3 length equals 14 residues. The germline CDR1 and CDR2 sequences are MDHEN and SYDVKM. CDR3 DNA sequence: TGTGCCAGCAGCCGGAGTCGGGGGGCAGATACGCAGTATTTT. This encodes CASSRSRGADTQYF.

This clonotype was counted between two and nine times. The V gene is TRBV6-2 or TRBV6-3, the J gene TRBJ2-3, with D tentatively TRBD1 (7 bases). This CDR3 region has 19 residues. CDR1 and CDR2 (germline): MNHEY, SVGEGT. V was cut by 0 bases and J by 2 bases, with 21 bases left in between. CDR3 DNA: TGTGCCAGCAGTTACTCGTCGGGAATGGGGGGACAGAACACAGATACGCAGTATTTT. It codes for CASSYSSGMGGQNTDTQYF.

This clonotype came up many times. J is TRBJ1-1 and V is TRBV29-1; D is possibly TRBD1 (5 bases). Germline loops: CDR1 SQVTM, CDR2 ANQGSEA. Trimming removed 7 bases from V and 6 bases from J, with 15 bases in between. This CDR3 has 12 residues. The CDR3 sequence: CSAAGMGAEAFF. CDR3 DNA: TGCAGCGCTGCAGGGATGGGGGCTGAAGCTTTCTTT.

This clonotype was counted between two and nine times. The chain links TRBV24-1 to TRBJ1-1, with 9 bases aligning to TRBD1. The CDR3 is made up of 16 amino acids. Germline V gene sequence: CDR1 KGHDR, CDR2 SFDVKD. Trimming at V came to 3 bases and at J to 3 bases, leaving 7 bases not matched to a gene. In nucleotides, the CDR3 is TGTGCCACCAGTGATCCCTCGACAGGGGGGGACACTGAAGCTTTCTTT. Translated: CATSDPSTGGDTEAFF.

This clonotype was found a few times. The CDR3 sequence is CASKGPWDQPQHF. The CDR3 coding sequence is TGTGCCAGCAAGGGACCTTGGGATCAGCCCCAGCATTTT. The chain carries TRBV12-3 or TRBV12-4 and TRBJ1-5; D may be TRBD1 (5 bases). Trimming took 7 bases from V and 5 from J, leaving 12 bases between them. The CDR3 contains 13 residues.

V gene TRBV12-5 combines with J gene TRBJ2-2, with a weak D call TRBD1 (6 bases). The CDR3 contains 16 residues. CDR1 is LGHNT, CDR2 FRNRAP, per germline. Between the trimmed V and J ends, which lost 4 bases and 0 bases, there was a span of 12 bases. The CDR3 here is CASGSPGAANTGELFF. Here the CDR3 DNA reads TGTGCTAGTGGTTCTCCAGGGGCGGCGAACACCGGGGAGCTGTTTTTT.

The rearrangement joins TRBV4-1 to TRBJ2-5; 8 bases are a match to TRBD2. Losses at the gene ends were 3 bases for V and 3 bases for J; bases not matched to a gene: 15. CDR3 length: 18 amino acids. Germline V gene data show CDR1 as MGHRA and CDR2 as YSYEKL. CDR3 DNA sequence: TGCGCCAGCAGCCAGGTGATGGTCGGGGGGGCAAAAAAAGAGACCCAGTACTTC. Translating it yields CASSQVMVGGAKKETQYF.

The chain uses TRBV6-2 or TRBV6-3 and TRBJ1-2; D ambiguous. V was pared by 6 bases and J by 2 bases, with 16 bases between. Germline values: CDR1 MNHEY, CDR2 SVGEGT. The CDR3 has 15 residues. CDR3 sequence (DNA): TGTGCCAGCAGCGAGGAATCGACGGCAAACTATGGCTACACCTTC. This translates into CASSEESTANYGYTF.

This clonotype showed up many times. This chain links TRBV5-1 with TRBJ2-1; 7 nucleotides match TRBD1. The CDR3 is 16 residues long. CDR1 is SGHRS and CDR2 is YFSETQ in the germline V gene. V dropped 4 bases and J dropped 5; count of bases not matched to a gene: 12. CDR3 in amino acids: CASSPGYRGRNNEQFF. The DNA of the CDR3 is TGCGCCAGCAGCCCCGGGTATAGGGGGCGTAACAATGAGCAGTTCTTC.

In this sample, this clonotype turned up once. V is TRBV6-5 and J is TRBJ2-5, with 7 bases lining up with TRBD2. The germline V gene has CDR1 MNHEY and CDR2 SVGAGI. The CDR3 is 15 amino acids. The J segment lost 3 bases and the V segment lost 4 bases, leaving 8 bases of the junction unmatched. CDR3: CASSSTLAEEETQYF. The CDR3 nucleotides are TGTGCCAGCAGTTCCACGCTAGCGGAGGAAGAGACCCAGTACTTC.

There are many counts of this clonotype. The chain recombines TRBV20-1 with TRBJ1-2, with TRBD1 identical over 8 bases. CDR1 DFQATT and CDR2 SNEGSKA come from the germline V gene (reference sequence). J was trimmed by 1 base and V by 3 bases; bases with no gene match: 4. This CDR3 contains 14 residues. CDR3 coding DNA: TGCAGTGCTAGCGGACAGGGTGGTAACTATGGCTACACCTTC. This codes for CSASGQGGNYGYTF.

This clonotype occurred a few times. The CDR3 reads CASSRQGAFGYTF. The CDR3 DNA reads TGTGCCAGCAGTAGACAGGGGGCTTTTGGCTACACCTTC. The gene calls are TRBV12-3 or TRBV12-4 and TRBJ1-2; TRBD1 aligns across 10 bases. The CDR3 length is 13 residues. The ends lost 5 bases at V and 7 bases at J; junction bases unmatched: 4.

The chain joins TRBV6-2 or TRBV6-3 to TRBJ2-7, with D perhaps assigned TRBD1 or TRBD2 (6 bases each). Germline V CDR1 and CDR2: MNHEY, SVGEGT. The CDR3 loop spans 15 amino acids. The V and J ends lost 0 bases and 6 bases respectively, with 15 bases between them. In DNA form, the CDR3 reads TGTGCCAGCAGTTACTCGATACGGGGGCTTGGCGAGCAGTACTTC. Translation gives CASSYSIRGLGEQYF.

This chain joins TRBV7-3 and TRBJ2-2; 7 bases match TRBD1. After removal of 1 base from V and 7 bases from J, the junction contained 12 bases not matched to a gene. Germline values: CDR1 SGHTA, CDR2 FQGTGA. The CDR3 runs 17 residues. CDR3 residues: CASSLNPGTDSIGELFF. The CDR3 nucleotides read TGTGCCAGCAGCTTAAACCCGGGGACAGATTCAATCGGGGAGCTGTTTTTT.

This clonotype appeared many times. The CDR3 sequence: CASSQDHLGTEQFF. CDR3 in DNA: TGTGCCAGCAGCCAAGATCATCTCGGCACTGAGCAGTTCTTC. This rearrangement joins TRBV3-1 to TRBJ2-1, with D uncertain. Germline CDR1 and CDR2: LGHDT and YNNKEL (reference sequence). V was clipped by 0 bases and J by 9 bases, with 12 bases between them. This CDR3 comprises 14 residues.

This clonotype was found a few times. The V gene is TRBV7-2, the J gene TRBJ2-1, with TRBD1 matching over 8 bases. Unmatched junction bases numbered 3, after V lost 6 bases and J lost 5 bases. The CDR3 runs to 13 residues. The germline V gene has CDR1 SGHTA and CDR2 FQGNSA. The CDR3 spells CASSGTGHNEQFF. The CDR3 DNA follows: TGTGCCAGCAGTGGGACAGGACACAATGAGCAGTTCTTC.

This clonotype was counted between two and nine times. J is TRBJ2-1 and V is TRBV27; 11 bases agree with TRBD2. Germline V gene lookup returns CDR1 MNHEY and CDR2 SMNVEV (reference sequence). The CDR3 extends over 17 amino acids. The V segment lost 2 bases and the J segment 6 bases; nucleotides outside the gene matches: 9. CDR3 protein: CASSLTFTSGRFNEQFF. DNA of the CDR3: TGTGCCAGCAGTTTAACATTCACTAGCGGGAGATTCAATGAGCAGTTCTTC.

This clonotype has ten or more counts. The V gene is TRBV7-2, the J gene TRBJ1-5; D ambiguous. The CDR3 loop spans 13 amino acids. Trimming left V 6 bases short and J 6 bases short, with 12 bases between. Germline V gene data show CDR1 as SGHTA and CDR2 as FQGNSA. The CDR3: CASSYDVGQPQHF. The CDR3 nucleotides are TGTGCCAGCAGTTACGACGTCGGTCAGCCCCAGCATTTT.

The rearrangement links TRBV2 to TRBJ2-7; 7 bases line up with TRBD1. Germline assignment: CDR1 SNHLY and CDR2 FYNNEI. The junction had 2 bases not matched to a gene; V was cut back by 3 bases and J by 0 bases. There are 14 residues in the CDR3. CDR3 bases: TGTGCCAGCAGTGACGGACAGGACTCCTACGAGCAGTACTTC. The encoded protein is CASSDGQDSYEQYF.

This clonotype was picked up many times. The chain employs TRBV7-9 and TRBJ2-3; TRBD1 matches 10 bases. Germline V gene data show CDR1 as SEHNR and CDR2 as FQNEAQ (reference sequence). CDR3 length equals 20 residues. V trimming: 8 bases; J trimming: 6 bases; junction bases outside the gene matches: 26. In nucleotides, the CDR3 is TGTGCCAGCCCACCACCCGGGACAGGGGAAGCGGGAGCGCTAGGGGATACGCAGTATTTT. It yields the protein CASPPPGTGEAGALGDTQYF. The variable domain in full, with the rest retrieved from reference TRBV7-9 and TRBJ2-3, is DTGVSQNPRHKITKRGQNVTFRCDPISEHNRLYWYRQTLGQGPEFLTYFQNEAQLEKSRLLSDRFSAERPKGSFSTLEIQRTEQGDSAMYLCASPPPGTGEAGALGDTQYFGPGTRLTVL.

This CDR3 reads CASSYTRNNEQFF. The CDR3 DNA is TGTGCCAGCAGTTACACCAGGAACAATGAGCAGTTCTTC. The rearrangement links TRBV6-5 to TRBJ2-1; D remains unclear. Trimming stripped 2 bases from V and 5 bases from J, with 7 bases between. Germline V gene data show CDR1 as MNHEY and CDR2 as SVGAGI. The CDR3 loop spans 13 amino acids.

At least ten counts were recorded for this clonotype. This chain uses TRBV27 with TRBJ1-1, with no clear D. The germline V and J ends were trimmed by 2 bases and 1 base, with 14 bases remaining between them. There are 16 residues in the CDR3. Germline loops: CDR1 MNHEY, CDR2 SMNVEV (reference sequence). The CDR3 sequence: CASSLQIGVPNTEAFF. The CDR3 bases are TGTGCCAGCAGTTTACAGATCGGGGTACCGAACACTGAAGCTTTCTTT.

The V call is TRBV30, the J call TRBJ1-6; TRBD1 aligns across 7 bases. This CDR3 has 14 residues. V dropped 3 bases and J dropped 7; count of bases not matched to a gene: 6. Germline V gives CDR1 GTSNPN, CDR2 SVGIG (reference sequence). The CDR3 region has the DNA TGTGCCTGGAGAAAAGAGGGGGCCAATTCACCCCTCCACTTT. Translation gives CAWRKEGANSPLHF.

This clonotype has only a few counts. The chain employs TRBV24-1 and TRBJ1-2; 8 bases map to TRBD1. V was pared by 4 bases and J by 8 bases, with 5 bases of the junction left unmatched. Germline lookup yields CDR1 KGHDR and CDR2 SFDVKD. The CDR3 sequence is 13 residues long. CDR3 in DNA: TGTGCCACCAGTGACGAGACAGGGGACGGCTACACCTTC. Translation: CATSDETGDGYTF.

This clonotype was seen repeatedly, ten times or more. The chain recombines TRBV7-2 with TRBJ2-1; 8 bases match TRBD1. J was trimmed by 7 bases and V by 5 bases; bases with no gene match: 10. The CDR3 is 15 residues long. Germline assignment: CDR1 SGHTA and CDR2 FQGNSA. This CDR3 is CASSDRTGSVNEQFF. CDR3 in DNA: TGTGCCAGCAGCGATCGGACAGGGTCAGTGAATGAGCAGTTCTTC.

This clonotype was recorded many times. V and J are TRBV2 and TRBJ2-5, with 10 positions matching TRBD2. This CDR3 comprises 15 residues. V gave up 2 bases and J gave up 11 bases; unmatched junction bases: 11. Germline-derived CDR1 and CDR2 are SNHLY and FYNNEI. CDR3 sequence (DNA): TGTGCCAGCAGTGAACATCTAGCGGGAGTTGGTTCACAGTACTTC. It encodes CASSEHLAGVGSQYF.

In its sample, this clonotype was seen many times. The chain carries TRBV7-2 and TRBJ2-3; D unresolved. The CDR3 length is 13 residues. Germline V gives CDR1 SGHTA, CDR2 FQGNSA. V was cut by 6 bases and J by 3 bases, with 10 bases left in between. This chain's CDR3 is CASRESSTDTQYF. The CDR3, as DNA: TGTGCCAGCAGAGAAAGTAGTACAGATACGCAGTATTTT.

CDR3 bases: TGCGCCAGCAGCCGGACAGGGATATCCTACGAGCAGTACTTC. Its protein product is CASSRTGISYEQYF. The chain joins TRBV4-3 to TRBJ2-7; 8 bases are a match to TRBD1. Germline V gives CDR1 LGHNA, CDR2 YSLEER. This CDR3 spans 14 amino acids. V gave up 4 bases and J gave up 1 base; unmatched junction bases: 3.

This clonotype was seen many times. The chain uses TRBV30 and TRBJ1-2; D unresolved. Trimming cost V 8 bases and J 1 base, with 11 bases left between them. The CDR3 loop spans 12 amino acids. CDR1 GTSNPN and CDR2 SVGIG come from the germline V gene (reference sequence). This CDR3 is CALGRDNYGYTF. DNA of the CDR3: TGTGCCCTGGGCCGGGATAACTATGGCTACACCTTC.

This clonotype was detected ten times or more. The V gene is TRBV11-3, the J gene TRBJ2-3; TRBD2 aligns across 11 bases. CDR1 is SGHNT and CDR2 is YENEEA in the germline V gene. The CDR3 is 18 residues long. V dropped 5 bases and J dropped 7; count of bases not matched to a gene: 17. The CDR3 sequence: CASSPIWTASGRPHTQYF. CDR3 sequence (DNA): TGTGCCAGCAGCCCTATATGGACTGCTAGCGGGAGGCCCCATACGCAGTATTTT. The entire variable domain, with the rest obtained from reference TRBV11-3 and TRBJ2-3, is as follows: EAGVVQSPRYKIIEKKQPVAFWCNPISGHNTLYWYLQNLGQGPELLIRYENEEAVDDSQLPKDRFSAERLKGVDSTLKIQPAELGDSAVYLCASSPIWTASGRPHTQYFGPGTRLTVL.

This clonotype was counted a few times. V usage is TRBV6-5 and J usage is TRBJ1-6, with D uncertain. V was clipped by 0 bases and J by 7 bases, with 10 bases between them. This CDR3 has 15 residues. Germline assignment: CDR1 MNHEY and CDR2 SVGAGI. The CDR3: CASSYSRALNSPLHF. The DNA for the CDR3 is TGTGCCAGCAGTTACTCCCGGGCCCTCAATTCACCCCTCCACTTT.